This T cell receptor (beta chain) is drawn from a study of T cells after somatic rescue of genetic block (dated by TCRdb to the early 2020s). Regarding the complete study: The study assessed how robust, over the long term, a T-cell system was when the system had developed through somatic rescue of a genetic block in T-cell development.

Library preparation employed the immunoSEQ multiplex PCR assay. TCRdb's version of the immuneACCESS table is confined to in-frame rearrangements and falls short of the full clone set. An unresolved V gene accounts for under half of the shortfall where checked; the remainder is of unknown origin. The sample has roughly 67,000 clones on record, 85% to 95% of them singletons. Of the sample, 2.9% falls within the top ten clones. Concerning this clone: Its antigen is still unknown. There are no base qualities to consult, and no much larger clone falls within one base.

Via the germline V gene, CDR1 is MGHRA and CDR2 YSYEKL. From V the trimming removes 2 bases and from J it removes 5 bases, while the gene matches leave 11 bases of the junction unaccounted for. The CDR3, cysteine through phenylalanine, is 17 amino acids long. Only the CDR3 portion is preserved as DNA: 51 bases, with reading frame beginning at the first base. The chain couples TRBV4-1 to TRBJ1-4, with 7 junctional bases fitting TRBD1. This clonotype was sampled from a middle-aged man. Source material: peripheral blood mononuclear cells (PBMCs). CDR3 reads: CASSQLPTGVWNEKLFF. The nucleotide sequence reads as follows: TGCGCCAGCAGCCAATTACCTACAGGGGTCTGGAATGAAAAACTGTTTTTT.